These T cell receptor beta chains were read from a single sample in a study of response to subunit inactivated influenza vaccine. TCRdb independently ran MiXCR on the RT-PCR reads; one entry per CDR3 protein. The data show 430,000 or so distinct CDR3 sequences, roughly 9.7% seen once. The input for sequencing was PBMCs from blood, taken roughly 6 weeks after vaccination. These receptors were collected from a middle-aged man who received an inactivated influenza vaccine. The CDR3 runs from the conserved cysteine through the conserved F or W. The D gene is left open where the match is weak. The size entry is marked missing in some rows and otherwise reads once, few, many or a size class.

>TRBV29-1|TRBJ2-3|13|many|-
CSVDGGRTDTQYF
TGCAGCGTTGACGGGGGGCGCACAGATACGCAGTATTTT
>TRBV5-6|TRBJ2-7|12|few|-
CASSLKRYEQYF
TGTGCCAGCAGCTTGAAACGCTACGAGCAGTACTTC
>TRBV3-1|TRBJ2-7|16|-|TRBD2
CASSHDSSGVTYEQYF
TGTGCCAGCAGCCACGACTCTAGCGGGGTTACCTACGAGCAGTACTTC
>TRBV7-8|TRBJ1-2|14|few|-
CASSLESGGGGYTF
TGTGCCAGCAGCTTGGAGTCCGGGGGCGGTGGCTACACCTTC
>TRBV12-3/TRBV12-4|TRBJ1-3|13|-|-
CASSLLGRNTIYF
TGTGCCAGCAGTTTATTGGGTCGAAACACCATATATTTT
>TRBV6-1|TRBJ1-6|17|-|TRBD1
CASSKDQGASYNSPLHF
TGTGCCAGCAGCAAAGACCAGGGGGCATCTTACAATTCACCCCTCCACTTT
>TRBV29-1|TRBJ2-1|16|few|-
CSVESRAAGTYNEQFF
TGCAGCGTTGAAAGCCGTGCGGCGGGTACCTACAATGAGCAGTTCTTC
>TRBV10-2|TRBJ1-5|13|many|-
CASSVYSNQPQHF
TGCGCCAGCAGTGTTTATAGCAATCAGCCCCAGCATTTT
>TRBV6-5|TRBJ2-3|20|few|-
CASSSSPRGWSIMGTDTQYF
TGTGCCAGCAGTTCCTCCCCTCGAGGTTGGTCCATTATGGGCACAGATACGCAGTATTTT
>TRBV20-1|TRBJ1-5|14|-|-
CSASPGVGNQPQHF
TGCAGTGCTTCTCCAGGGGTAGGAAATCAGCCCCAGCATTTT
>TRBV28|TRBJ1-2|12|many|-
CASKLRAHGYTF
TGTGCCAGCAAACTCAGGGCCCATGGCTACACCTTC
>TRBV4-3|TRBJ2-1|16|many|-
CASSQDWTDNYNEQFF
TGCGCCAGCAGCCAAGATTGGACTGACAACTACAATGAGCAGTTCTTC
>TRBV5-1|TRBJ2-7|16|-|-
CASSFGLTPSSYEQYF
TGCGCCAGCAGCTTCGGACTGACCCCGAGCTCCTACGAGCAGTACTTC
>TRBV9|TRBJ2-3|15|few|TRBD2
CASGPGLASTDTQYF
TGTGCCAGCGGACCGGGACTAGCTAGCACAGATACGCAGTATTTT
>TRBV12-3/TRBV12-4|TRBJ2-5|14|many|-
CASSFFGAQETQYF
TGTGCCAGCAGTTTTTTTGGGGCGCAAGAGACCCAGTACTTC
>TRBV7-2|TRBJ2-7|16|few|-
CASSLLGAAGSYEQYF
TGTGCCAGCAGCTTATTAGGTGCGGCGGGGTCCTACGAGCAGTACTTC
>TRBV11-2|TRBJ2-7|18|-|TRBD2
CASSLVGLSGGARDEQYF
TGTGCCAGCAGCTTAGTAGGATTAAGCGGGGGGGCTCGGGACGAGCAGTACTTC
>TRBV5-1|TRBJ2-7|13|many|TRBD1
CASSLVQGDEQYF
TGCGCCAGCAGCTTGGTACAGGGGGACGAGCAGTACTTC
>TRBV9|TRBJ1-4|15|-|-
CASSVGRSPIEKLFF
TGTGCCAGCAGCGTCGGGCGGAGTCCGATAGAAAAACTGTTTTTT
>TRBV27|TRBJ2-1|14|few|-
CASSFRFAQERQFF
TGTGCCAGCAGTTTTCGGTTCGCGCAAGAGCGGCAGTTCTTC
>TRBV25-1|TRBJ2-3|13|many|TRBD1
CATSWQGADTQYF
TGTGCCACCAGTTGGCAGGGGGCAGATACGCAGTATTTT
>TRBV27|TRBJ2-7|14|few|-
CASSPPSGLYEQYF
TGTGCCAGCAGTCCGCCGTCAGGGTTATACGAGCAGTACTTC
>TRBV9|TRBJ2-1|13|-|-
CASSVDAYNEQFF
TGTGCCAGCAGCGTAGATGCCTACAATGAGCAGTTCTTC
>TRBV5-1|TRBJ2-1|15|-|-
CASSSVLPAYNEQFF
TGCGCCAGCAGCTCGGTCCTTCCAGCCTACAATGAGCAGTTCTTC
>TRBV4-1|TRBJ2-3|14|many|-
CASSQSPYTDTQYF
TGCGCCAGCAGCCAGAGCCCTTACACAGATACGCAGTATTTT
>TRBV5-3|TRBJ1-5|18|-|TRBD1
CARSLYWGMGQVNQPQHF
TGTGCCAGAAGCTTGTATTGGGGAATGGGACAGGTAAATCAGCCCCAGCATTTT
>TRBV7-2|TRBJ2-1|14|many|-
CASAAGRPYNEQFF
TGTGCCAGCGCCGCCGGACGTCCCTACAATGAGCAGTTCTTC
>TRBV9|TRBJ1-6|14|-|-
CASSVGRANSPLHF
TGTGCCAGCAGCGTGGGCAGGGCTAATTCACCCCTCCACTTT
>TRBV5-1|TRBJ2-1|15|few|TRBD2
CASRQAGDPYNEQFF
TGCGCCAGCAGACAAGCGGGAGACCCCTACAATGAGCAGTTCTTC
>TRBV20-1|TRBJ1-2|15|-|-
CSARVGGGVNYGYTF
TGCAGTGCTAGAGTCGGGGGAGGGGTTAACTATGGCTACACCTTC
>TRBV7-2|TRBJ2-1|15|many|TRBD2
CASSRTSATYNEQFF
TGTGCCAGCAGCCGCACTAGCGCCACCTACAATGAGCAGTTCTTC
>TRBV20-1|TRBJ1-1|14|many|-
CSARADSLNTEAFF
TGCAGTGCTAGGGCGGACAGTTTGAACACTGAAGCTTTCTTT
>TRBV5-1|TRBJ2-5|14|-|TRBD1
CASRPGTGRRDEYF
TGCGCCAGCAGACCTGGGACAGGTCGAAGAGATGAGTACTTC
>TRBV28|TRBJ1-5|15|few|-
CASSSVGAGPQPQHF
TGTGCCAGCAGTTCGGTCGGGGCAGGTCCTCAGCCCCAGCATTTT
>TRBV7-2|TRBJ2-4|17|many|TRBD1
CASSLALTGAYKNIQYF
TGTGCCAGCAGCTTAGCACTGACAGGGGCTTACAAAAACATTCAGTACTTC
>TRBV20-1|TRBJ2-3|16|few|TRBD1
CSAYQWDRPSTDTQYF
TGCAGTGCCTACCAGTGGGACAGACCTAGCACAGATACGCAGTATTTT
>TRBV6-5|TRBJ1-5|13|many|-
CASSYSPSQPQHF
TGTGCCAGCAGTTACTCGCCAAGTCAGCCCCAGCATTTT
>TRBV20-1|TRBJ2-3|17|many|-
CSARSMKRIMSTDTQYF
TGCAGTGCTAGGTCCATGAAACGGATTATGAGCACAGATACGCAGTATTTT
>TRBV6-1|TRBJ2-1|16|-|-
CASSELRSMAYNEQFF
TGTGCCAGCAGTGAATTACGAAGCATGGCCTACAATGAGCAGTTCTTC
>TRBV11-1|TRBJ2-1|20|-|TRBD2
CASSPLPGTSGGSSYNEQFF
TGTGCCAGCAGCCCTTTGCCCGGGACTAGCGGGGGGAGCTCCTACAATGAGCAGTTCTTC
>TRBV6-5|TRBJ2-6|18|-|TRBD1
CASSNLGGVRSGANVLTF
TGTGCCAGCAGTAACCTAGGGGGCGTGCGGTCTGGGGCCAACGTCCTGACTTTC
>TRBV30|TRBJ2-7|12|few|-
CAWSVGGYEQYF
TGTGCCTGGAGTGTAGGCGGGTACGAGCAGTACTTC
>TRBV27|TRBJ2-1|15|-|TRBD2
CASSLASGAFNEQFF
TGTGCCAGCAGTTTAGCTAGCGGGGCCTTCAATGAGCAGTTCTTC
>TRBV5-1|TRBJ2-7|14|-|TRBD1
CASSFGGQNYEQYF
TGCGCCAGCAGCTTTGGGGGACAGAACTACGAGCAGTACTTC
>TRBV6-2/TRBV6-3|TRBJ2-7|12|few|-
CASSYVNYEQYF
TGTGCCAGCAGTTATGTCAACTACGAGCAGTACTTC
>TRBV9|TRBJ2-1|15|-|-
CASSALATSYNEQFF
TGTGCCAGCAGCGCCTTGGCGACATCCTACAATGAGCAGTTCTTC
>TRBV24-1|TRBJ1-2|13|few|TRBD1
CATSDHRGEGYTF
TGTGCCACCAGTGACCACAGGGGCGAAGGCTACACCTTC
>TRBV7-8|TRBJ2-7|14|-|TRBD1
CASSDRGENYEQYF
TGTGCCAGCAGCGACAGGGGAGAAAACTACGAGCAGTACTTC
>TRBV5-6|TRBJ2-1|16|-|TRBD2
CASSSAGGRSYNEQFF
TGTGCCAGCAGCTCGGCGGGCGGGAGGTCCTACAATGAGCAGTTCTTC
>TRBV18|TRBJ2-3|14|-|-
CASSLSASTDTQYF
TGTGCCAGCTCACTTTCGGCTAGCACAGATACGCAGTATTTT
>TRBV7-9|TRBJ2-1|16|many|TRBD2
CASSKLAGSSYNEQFF
TGTGCCAGCAGCAAACTAGCGGGGTCATCCTACAATGAGCAGTTCTTC
>TRBV6-1|TRBJ1-6|13|few|-
CASSERGESPLHF
TGTGCCAGCAGTGAACGGGGTGAGTCACCCCTCCACTTT
>TRBV7-9|TRBJ1-2|14|many|-
CASSSRQTNYGYTF
TGTGCCAGCAGCTCCAGACAGACTAACTATGGCTACACCTTC
>TRBV4-2|TRBJ2-7|16|few|-
CASSQDRDPPMNEQYF
TGTGCCAGCAGCCAAGATAGGGACCCACCTATGAACGAGCAGTACTTC